The present TCR beta chain was sequenced within a study of T cell responses to AZD1222 COVID-19 vaccine. Overall study: Analysis merged second doses at about 4 or about 12 weeks.

This clone was seen a few times. Its antigen is still unknown. Germline V gives CDR1 KGHDR, CDR2 SFDVKD. This CDR3 contains 15 residues. Trimming pared 5 bases from V and 0 bases from J, leaving 12 bases between. Study-wide results and caveats: Baseline seropositives among AZD1222 recipients totaled only 6 or 7.

Data came from immunoSEQ multiplex PCR; TCRdb stores just in-frame clones and leaves some out. The sample carries roughly 150,000 clones, 90% to 95% recorded once. This chain uses TRBV24-1 with TRBJ1-2; the D is unclear. This clonotype was obtained from an adult in good health. The specimen comprised peripheral blood, sampled on day 0 of AZD1222 vaccination. In DNA form, the CDR3 reads TGTGCCACCAGTGGGGTCACGGAAGCTAACTATGGCTACACCTTC. Its protein is CATSGVTEANYGYTF.